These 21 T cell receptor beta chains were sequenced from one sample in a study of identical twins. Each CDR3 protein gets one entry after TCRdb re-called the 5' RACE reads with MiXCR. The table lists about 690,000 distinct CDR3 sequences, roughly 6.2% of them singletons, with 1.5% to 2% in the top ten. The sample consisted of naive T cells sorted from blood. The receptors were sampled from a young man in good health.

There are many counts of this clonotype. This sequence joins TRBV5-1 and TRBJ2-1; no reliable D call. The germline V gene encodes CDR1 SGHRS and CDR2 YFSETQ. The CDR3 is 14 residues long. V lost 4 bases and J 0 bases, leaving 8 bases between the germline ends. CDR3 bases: TGCGCCAGCAGCCAGATAAGCTCCTACAATGAGCAGTTCTTC. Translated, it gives CASSQISSYNEQFF.

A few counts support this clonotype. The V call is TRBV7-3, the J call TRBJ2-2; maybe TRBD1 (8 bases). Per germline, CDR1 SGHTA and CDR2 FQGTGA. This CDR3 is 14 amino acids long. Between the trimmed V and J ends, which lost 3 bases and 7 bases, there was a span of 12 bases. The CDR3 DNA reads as TGTGCCAGCAGCTTGCACAGGGGGGGCGGGGAGCTGTTTTTT. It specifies CASSLHRGGGELFF.

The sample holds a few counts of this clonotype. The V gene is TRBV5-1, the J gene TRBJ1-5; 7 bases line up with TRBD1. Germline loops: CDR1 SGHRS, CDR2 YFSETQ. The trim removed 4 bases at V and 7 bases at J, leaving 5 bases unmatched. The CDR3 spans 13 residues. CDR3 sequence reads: CASSETGQQPQHF. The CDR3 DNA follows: TGCGCCAGCAGCGAGACAGGGCAACAGCCCCAGCATTTT.

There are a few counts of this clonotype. This CDR3 reads CASSQPLTAGNEKLFF. CDR3 DNA sequence: TGTGCCAGCAGCCAGCCACTGACCGCTGGGAATGAAAAACTGTTTTTT. The chain couples TRBV25-1 to TRBJ1-4, with D unclear. CDR1 and CDR2 from the germline V gene are MGHDK and SYGVNS. The CDR3 is 16 residues long. With 6 bases removed from V and 5 bases from J, the gap between germline ends came to 19 bases.

The CDR3 reads CASSLASENTEAFF. CDR3 nucleotide sequence: TGTGCCAGCAGCTTAGCATCTGAGAACACTGAAGCTTTCTTT. The rearrangement links TRBV7-6 to TRBJ1-1; D unresolved. Trimming took 0 bases from V and 1 from J, leaving 6 bases between them. The germline V gene encodes CDR1 SGHVS and CDR2 FNYEAQ. There are 14 residues in the CDR3. The complete variable domain, with remaining parts taken from reference TRBV7-6 and TRBJ1-1, reads GAGVSQSPRYKVTKRGQDVALRCDPISGHVSLYWYRQALGQGPEFLTYFNYEAQQDKSGLPNDRFSAERPEGSISTLTIQRTEQRDSAMYRCASSLASENTEAFFGQGTRLTVV.

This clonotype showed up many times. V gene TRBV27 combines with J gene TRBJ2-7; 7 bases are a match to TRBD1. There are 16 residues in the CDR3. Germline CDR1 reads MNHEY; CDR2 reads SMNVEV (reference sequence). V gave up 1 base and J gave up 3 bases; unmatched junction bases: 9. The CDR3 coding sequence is TGTGCCAGCAGTTTATTAAGCGTGGGACAGAGCTACGAGCAGTACTTC. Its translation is CASSLLSVGQSYEQYF.

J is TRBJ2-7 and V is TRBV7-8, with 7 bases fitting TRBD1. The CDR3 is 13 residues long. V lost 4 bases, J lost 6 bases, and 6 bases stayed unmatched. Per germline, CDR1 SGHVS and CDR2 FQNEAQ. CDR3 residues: CASSYTGDGEQYV. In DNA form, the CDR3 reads TGTGCCAGCAGCTACACAGGGGACGGCGAGCAGTACGTC.

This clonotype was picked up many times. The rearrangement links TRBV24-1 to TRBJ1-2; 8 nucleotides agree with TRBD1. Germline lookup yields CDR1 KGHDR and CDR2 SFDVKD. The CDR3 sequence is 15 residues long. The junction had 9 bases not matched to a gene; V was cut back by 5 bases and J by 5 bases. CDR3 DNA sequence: TGTGCCACCAGTGCCTGGACAGGGATAGGATATGGCTACACCTTC. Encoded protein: CATSAWTGIGYGYTF.

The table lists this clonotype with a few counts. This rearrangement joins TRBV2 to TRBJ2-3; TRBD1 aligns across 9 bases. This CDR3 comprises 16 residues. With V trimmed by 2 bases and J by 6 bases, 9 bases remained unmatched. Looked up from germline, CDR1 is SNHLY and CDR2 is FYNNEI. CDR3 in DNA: TGTGCCAGCAGTGAACCACGGGACAGGGTTGATGATACGCAGTATTTT. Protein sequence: CASSEPRDRVDDTQYF.

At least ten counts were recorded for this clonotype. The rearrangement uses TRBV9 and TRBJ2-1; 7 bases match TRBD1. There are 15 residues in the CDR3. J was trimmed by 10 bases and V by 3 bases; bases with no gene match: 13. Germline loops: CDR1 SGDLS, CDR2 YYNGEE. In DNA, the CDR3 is TGTGCCAGCAGCGCAGCCGGGACAGTCATACCGGAGCAGTTCTTC. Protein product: CASSAAGTVIPEQFF. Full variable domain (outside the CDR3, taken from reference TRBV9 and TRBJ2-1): DSGVTQTPKHLITATGQRVTLRCSPRSGDLSVYWYQQSLDQGLQFLIQYYNGEERAKGNILERFSAQQFPDLHSELNLSSLELGDSALYFCASSAAGTVIPEQFFGPGTRLTVL.

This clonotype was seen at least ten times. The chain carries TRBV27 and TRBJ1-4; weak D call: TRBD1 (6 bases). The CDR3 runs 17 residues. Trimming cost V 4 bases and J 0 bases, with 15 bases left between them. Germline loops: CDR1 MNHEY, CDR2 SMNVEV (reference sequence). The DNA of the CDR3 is TGTGCCAGCAGTTCCTCAACAGGGAGCGCAACTAATGAAAAACTGTTTTTT. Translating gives CASSSSTGSATNEKLFF.

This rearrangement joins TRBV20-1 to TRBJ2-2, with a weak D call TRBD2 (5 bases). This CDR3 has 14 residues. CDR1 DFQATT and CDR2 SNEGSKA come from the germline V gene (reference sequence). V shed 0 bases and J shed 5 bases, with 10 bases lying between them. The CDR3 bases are TGCAGTGCTAGAGATCCCCCGGGGACCGGGGAGCTGTTTTTT. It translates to CSARDPPGTGELFF.

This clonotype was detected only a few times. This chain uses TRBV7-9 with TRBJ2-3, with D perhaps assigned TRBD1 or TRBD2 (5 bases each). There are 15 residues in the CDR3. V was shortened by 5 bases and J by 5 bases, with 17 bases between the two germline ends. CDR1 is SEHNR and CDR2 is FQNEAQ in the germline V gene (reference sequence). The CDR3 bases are TGTGCCAGCAGCAAGCTGGGGGTAGAGAGAGATACGCAGTATTTT. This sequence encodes CASSKLGVERDTQYF.

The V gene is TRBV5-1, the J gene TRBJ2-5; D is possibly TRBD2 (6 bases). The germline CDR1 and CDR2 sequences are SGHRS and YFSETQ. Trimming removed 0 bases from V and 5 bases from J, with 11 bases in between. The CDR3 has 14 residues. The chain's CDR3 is CASSLVGGMETQYF. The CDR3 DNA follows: TGCGCCAGCAGCTTGGTGGGAGGAATGGAGACCCAGTACTTC.

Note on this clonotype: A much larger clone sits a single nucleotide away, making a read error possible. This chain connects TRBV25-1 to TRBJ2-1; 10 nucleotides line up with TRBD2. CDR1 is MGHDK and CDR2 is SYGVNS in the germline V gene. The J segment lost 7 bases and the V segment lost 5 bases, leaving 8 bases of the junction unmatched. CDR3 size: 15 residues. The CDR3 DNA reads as TGTGCCAGCAGTCCCCTAGCGGGAGAGATGAATGAGCAGTTCTTC. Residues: CASSPLAGEMNEQFF.

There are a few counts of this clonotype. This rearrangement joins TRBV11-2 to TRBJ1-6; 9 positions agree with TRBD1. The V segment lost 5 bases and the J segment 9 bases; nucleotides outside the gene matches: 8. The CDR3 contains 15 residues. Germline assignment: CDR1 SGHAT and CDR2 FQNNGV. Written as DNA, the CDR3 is TGTGCCAGCAGCACTCCCGGGACAGGGCGTTCACCCCTCCACTTT. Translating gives CASSTPGTGRSPLHF.

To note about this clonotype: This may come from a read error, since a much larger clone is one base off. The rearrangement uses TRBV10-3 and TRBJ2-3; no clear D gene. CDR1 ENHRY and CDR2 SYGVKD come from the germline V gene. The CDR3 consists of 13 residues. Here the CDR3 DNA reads TGTGCCATCAGTGAGAGGACCACAGATACGAAGTATTTT. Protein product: CAISERTTDTKYF.

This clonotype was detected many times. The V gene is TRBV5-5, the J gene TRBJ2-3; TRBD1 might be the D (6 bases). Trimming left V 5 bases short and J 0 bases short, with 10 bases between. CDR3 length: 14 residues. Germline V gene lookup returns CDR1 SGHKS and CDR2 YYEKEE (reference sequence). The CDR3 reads CASRRQVSTDTQYF. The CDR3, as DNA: TGTGCCAGCAGAAGACAGGTCAGCACAGATACGCAGTATTTT.

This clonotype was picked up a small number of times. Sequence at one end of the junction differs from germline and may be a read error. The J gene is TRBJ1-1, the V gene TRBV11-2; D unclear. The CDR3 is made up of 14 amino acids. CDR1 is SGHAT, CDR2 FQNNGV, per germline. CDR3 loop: CASSHKSSNTEAFF. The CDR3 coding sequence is TGTGCCAGCAGCCACAAGTCGAGTAACACAGAAGCTTTCTTT.

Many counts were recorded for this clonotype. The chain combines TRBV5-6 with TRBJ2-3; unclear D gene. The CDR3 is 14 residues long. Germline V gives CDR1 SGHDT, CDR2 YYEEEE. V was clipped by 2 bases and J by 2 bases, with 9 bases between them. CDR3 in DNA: TGTGCCAGCAGCTTCCTGAGCCCCACAGATACGCAGTATTTT. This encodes CASSFLSPTDTQYF.

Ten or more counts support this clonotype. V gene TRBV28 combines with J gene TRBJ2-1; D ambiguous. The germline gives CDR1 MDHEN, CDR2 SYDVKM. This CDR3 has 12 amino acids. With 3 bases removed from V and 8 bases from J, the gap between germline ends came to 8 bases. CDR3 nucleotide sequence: TGTGCCAGCAGTTTGCTGGGCTATGAGCAGTTCTTC. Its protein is CASSLLGYEQFF.